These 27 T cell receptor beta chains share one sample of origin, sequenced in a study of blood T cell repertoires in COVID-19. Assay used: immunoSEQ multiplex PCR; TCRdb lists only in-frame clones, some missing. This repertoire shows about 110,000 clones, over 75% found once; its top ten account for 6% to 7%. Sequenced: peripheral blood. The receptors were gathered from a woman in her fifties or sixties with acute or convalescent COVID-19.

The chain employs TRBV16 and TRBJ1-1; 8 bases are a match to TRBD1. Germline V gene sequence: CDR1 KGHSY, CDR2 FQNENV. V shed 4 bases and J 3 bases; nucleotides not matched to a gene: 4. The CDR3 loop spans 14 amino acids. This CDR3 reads CASSLTGGDTEAFF. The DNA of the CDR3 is TGTGCCAGCAGCCTAACAGGGGGGGACACTGAAGCTTTCTTT.

CDR3 coding DNA: TGTGCCAGTAGTCGCGGGATCCAGGGGGCAAATAATTCACCCCTCCACTTT. This translates into CASSRGIQGANNSPLHF. The rearrangement links TRBV19 to TRBJ1-6, with 8 bases that match TRBD1. Germline V gene sequence: CDR1 LNHDA, CDR2 SQIVND (reference sequence). This CDR3 is built from 17 residues. Germline trimming cut 5 bases from V and 5 bases from J; bases unmatched to any gene: 11.

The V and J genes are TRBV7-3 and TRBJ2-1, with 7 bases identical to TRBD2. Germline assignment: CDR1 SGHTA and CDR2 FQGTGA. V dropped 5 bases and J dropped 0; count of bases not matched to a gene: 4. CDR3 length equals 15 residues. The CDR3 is CASSNGGSSYNEQFF. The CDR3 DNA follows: TGTGCCAGCAGCAACGGGGGGAGCTCCTACAATGAGCAGTTCTTC.

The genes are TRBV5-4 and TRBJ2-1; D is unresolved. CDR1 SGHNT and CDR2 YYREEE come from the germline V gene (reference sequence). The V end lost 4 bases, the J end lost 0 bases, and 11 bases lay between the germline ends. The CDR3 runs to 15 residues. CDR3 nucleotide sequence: TGTGCCAGCAGCCCCGGATCGGGCTCCTACAATGAGCAGTTCTTC. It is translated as CASSPGSGSYNEQFF.

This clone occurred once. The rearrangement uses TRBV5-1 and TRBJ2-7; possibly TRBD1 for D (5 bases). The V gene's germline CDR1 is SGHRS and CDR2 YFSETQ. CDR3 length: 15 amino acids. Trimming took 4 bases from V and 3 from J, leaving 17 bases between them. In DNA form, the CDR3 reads TGCGCCAGCAGCCCAGCCCAGGGTGATTACTACGAGCAGTACTTC. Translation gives CASSPAQGDYYEQYF.

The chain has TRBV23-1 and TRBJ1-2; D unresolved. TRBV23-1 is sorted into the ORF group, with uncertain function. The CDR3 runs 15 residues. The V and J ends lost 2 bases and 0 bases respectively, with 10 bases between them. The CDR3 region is CASSQRYMPNYGYTF. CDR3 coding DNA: TGCGCCAGCAGTCAACGCTATATGCCTAACTATGGCTACACCTTC.

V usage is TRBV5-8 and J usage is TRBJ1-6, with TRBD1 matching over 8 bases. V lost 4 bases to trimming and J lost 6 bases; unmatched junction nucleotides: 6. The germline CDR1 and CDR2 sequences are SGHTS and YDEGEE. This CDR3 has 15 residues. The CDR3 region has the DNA TGTGCCAGCAGCGCCCGGCAGGGGGCTAATTCACCCCTCCACTTT. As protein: CASSARQGANSPLHF.

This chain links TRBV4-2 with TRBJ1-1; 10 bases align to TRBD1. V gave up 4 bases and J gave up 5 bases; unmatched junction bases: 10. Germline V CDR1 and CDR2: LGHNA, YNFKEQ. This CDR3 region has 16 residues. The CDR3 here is CASSPRTGGPGTEAFF. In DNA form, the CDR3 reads TGTGCCAGCAGCCCAAGGACAGGGGGACCGGGGACTGAAGCTTTCTTT.

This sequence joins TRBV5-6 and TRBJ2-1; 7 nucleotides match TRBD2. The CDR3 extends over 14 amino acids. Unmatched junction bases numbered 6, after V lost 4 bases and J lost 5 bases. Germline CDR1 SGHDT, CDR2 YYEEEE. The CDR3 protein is CASSGGDPNNEQFF. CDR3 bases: TGTGCCAGCAGCGGGGGGGACCCCAACAATGAGCAGTTCTTC.

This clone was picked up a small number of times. CDR3 in amino acids: CASREDREQPQHF. The CDR3 DNA is TGTGCCAGTAGAGAGGACAGGGAACAGCCCCAGCATTTT. V and J are TRBV19 and TRBJ1-5; TRBD1 agrees at 8 bases. Per germline, CDR1 LNHDA and CDR2 SQIVND (reference sequence). This CDR3 is 13 amino acids long. V was pared by 6 bases and J by 7 bases, with 5 bases of the junction left unmatched. The full variable domain, with the rest looked up from reference TRBV19 and TRBJ1-5, is DGGITQSPKYLFRKEGQNVTLSCEQNLNHDAMYWYRQDPGQGLRLIYYSQIVNDFQKGDIAEGYSVSREKKESFPLTVTSAQKNPTAFYLCASREDREQPQHFGDGTRLSIL.

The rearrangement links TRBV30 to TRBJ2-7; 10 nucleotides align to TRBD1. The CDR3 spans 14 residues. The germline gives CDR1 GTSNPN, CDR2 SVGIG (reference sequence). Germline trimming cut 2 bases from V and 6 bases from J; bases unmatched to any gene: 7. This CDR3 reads CAWSRDRGLREQYF. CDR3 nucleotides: TGTGCCTGGAGTAGAGACAGGGGGCTACGCGAGCAGTACTTC.

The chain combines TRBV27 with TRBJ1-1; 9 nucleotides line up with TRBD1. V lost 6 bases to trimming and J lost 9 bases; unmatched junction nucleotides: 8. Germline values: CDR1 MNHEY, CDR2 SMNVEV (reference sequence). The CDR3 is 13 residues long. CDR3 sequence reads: CASSPNNRGQAFF. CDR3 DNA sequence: TGTGCCAGCAGCCCAAATAACAGGGGGCAAGCTTTCTTT.

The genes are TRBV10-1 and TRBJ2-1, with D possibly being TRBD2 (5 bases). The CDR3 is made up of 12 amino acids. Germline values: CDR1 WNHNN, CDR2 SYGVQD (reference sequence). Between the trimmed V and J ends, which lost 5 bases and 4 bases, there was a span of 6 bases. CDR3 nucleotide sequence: TGCGCCAGCAGTCGGACTTACAATGAGCAGTTCTTC. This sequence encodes CASSRTYNEQFF.

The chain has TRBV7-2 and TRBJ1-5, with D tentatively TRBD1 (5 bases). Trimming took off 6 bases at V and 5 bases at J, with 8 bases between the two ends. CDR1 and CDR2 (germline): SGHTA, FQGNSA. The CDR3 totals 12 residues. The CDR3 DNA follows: TGTGCCAGCAGTTTCAGGGATCAGCCCCAGCATTTT. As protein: CASSFRDQPQHF.

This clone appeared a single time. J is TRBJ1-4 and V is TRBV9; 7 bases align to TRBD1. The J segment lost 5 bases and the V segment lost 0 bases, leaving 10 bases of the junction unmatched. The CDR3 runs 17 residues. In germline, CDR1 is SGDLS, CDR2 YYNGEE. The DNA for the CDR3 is TGTGCCAGCAGCGTAGCTACTTCGACAGGGCGGAATGAAAAACTGTTTTTT. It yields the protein CASSVATSTGRNEKLFF.

CDR3 in amino acids: CASSPLRGESSYEQYF. The CDR3 nucleotides are TGTGCCAGCAGCCCTCTCCGTGGAGAGAGCTCCTACGAGCAGTACTTC. The chain is built from TRBV7-6 and TRBJ2-7; D is ambiguous. V lost 5 bases to trimming and J lost 0 bases, with 17 bases between them. The CDR3 runs to 16 residues. Per germline, CDR1 SGHVS and CDR2 FNYEAQ.

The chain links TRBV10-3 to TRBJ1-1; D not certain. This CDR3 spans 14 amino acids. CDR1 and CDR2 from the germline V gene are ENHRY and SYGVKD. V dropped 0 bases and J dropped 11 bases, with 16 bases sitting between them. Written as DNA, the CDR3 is TGTGCCATCAGTGAGTCGAGGCAGCCTCGAGGGGCTTTCTTT. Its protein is CAISESRQPRGAFF.

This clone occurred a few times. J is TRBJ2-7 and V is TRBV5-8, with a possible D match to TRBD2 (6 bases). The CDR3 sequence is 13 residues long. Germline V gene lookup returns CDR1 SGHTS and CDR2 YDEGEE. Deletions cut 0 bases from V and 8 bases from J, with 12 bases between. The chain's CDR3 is CASSLAGTFKQYF. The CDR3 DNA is TGTGCCAGCAGCTTGGCCGGGACTTTCAAGCAGTACTTC.

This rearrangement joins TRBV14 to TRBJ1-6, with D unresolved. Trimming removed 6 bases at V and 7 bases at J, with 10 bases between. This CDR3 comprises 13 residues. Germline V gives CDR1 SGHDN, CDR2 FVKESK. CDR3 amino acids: CASSTTNNSPLHF. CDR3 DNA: TGTGCCAGCAGTACAACTAACAATTCACCCCTCCACTTT.

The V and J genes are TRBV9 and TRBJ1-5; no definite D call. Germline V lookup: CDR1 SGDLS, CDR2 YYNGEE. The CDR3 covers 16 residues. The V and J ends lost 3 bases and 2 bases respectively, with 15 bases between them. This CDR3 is CASSGLDGEGNQPQHF. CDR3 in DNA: TGTGCCAGCAGCGGCCTTGACGGGGAGGGCAATCAGCCCCAGCATTTT.

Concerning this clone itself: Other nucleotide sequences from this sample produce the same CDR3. Here the CDR3 DNA reads TGCGCCAGCAGCCAGTTTGGGGGGAGTTATAATTCACCCCTCCACTTT. Amino acids: CASSQFGGSYNSPLHF. The chain joins TRBV5-1 to TRBJ1-6; a weak D match, TRBD1 (5 bases). In germline, CDR1 is SGHRS, CDR2 YFSETQ. V lost 4 bases and J lost 4, with 15 bases in between. The CDR3 has 16 residues.

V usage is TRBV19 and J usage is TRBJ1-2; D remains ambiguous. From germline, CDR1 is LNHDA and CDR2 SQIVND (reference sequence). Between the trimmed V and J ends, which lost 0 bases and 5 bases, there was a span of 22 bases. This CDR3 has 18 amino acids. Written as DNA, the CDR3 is TGTGCCAGTAGTATAGAGCCGAACACCGGAGTGGTTCTATATGGCTACACCTTC. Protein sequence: CASSIEPNTGVVLYGYTF.

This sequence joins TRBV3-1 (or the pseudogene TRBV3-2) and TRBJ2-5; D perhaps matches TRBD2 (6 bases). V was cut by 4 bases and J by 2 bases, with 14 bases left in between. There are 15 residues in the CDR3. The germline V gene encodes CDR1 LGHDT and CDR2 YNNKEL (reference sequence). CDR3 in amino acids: CASSLAGTPQETQYF. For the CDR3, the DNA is TGTGCCAGCAGCCTCGCTGGGACTCCTCAAGAGACCCAGTACTTC.

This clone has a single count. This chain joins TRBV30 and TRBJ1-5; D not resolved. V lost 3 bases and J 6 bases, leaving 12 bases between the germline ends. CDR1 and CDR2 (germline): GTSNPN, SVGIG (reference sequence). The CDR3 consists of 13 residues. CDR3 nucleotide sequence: TGTGCCTGGAGCGAGGGAAGCGCTCAGCCCCAGCATTTT. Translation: CAWSEGSAQPQHF. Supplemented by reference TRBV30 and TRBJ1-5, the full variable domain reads SQTIHQWPATLVQPVGSPLSLECTVEGTSNPNLYWYRQAAGRGLQLLFYSVGIGQISSEVPQNLSASRPQDRQFILSSKKLLLSDSGFYLCAWSEGSAQPQHFGDGTRLSIL.

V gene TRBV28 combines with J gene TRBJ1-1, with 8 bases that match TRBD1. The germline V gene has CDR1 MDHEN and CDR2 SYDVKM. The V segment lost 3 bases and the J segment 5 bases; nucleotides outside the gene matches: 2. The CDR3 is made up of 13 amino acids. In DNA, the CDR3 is TGTGCCAGCAGTTTGAACAGGGGGACTGAAGCTTTCTTT. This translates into CASSLNRGTEAFF.

CDR3 region: CAWSVGGATDTQYF. CDR3 in DNA: TGTGCCTGGAGTGTCGGTGGTGCCACAGATACGCAGTATTTT. This chain uses TRBV30 with TRBJ2-3; D call uncertain. This CDR3 has 14 amino acids. The V end was cut by 0 bases, the J end by 2 bases, with 9 bases between. Germline assignment: CDR1 GTSNPN and CDR2 SVGIG (reference sequence).

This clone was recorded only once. In DNA, the CDR3 is TGTGCCAGCAGGAGAGGGAACACTGAAGCTTTCTTT. Residues: CASRRGNTEAFF. The chain recombines TRBV25-1 with TRBJ1-1; D is ambiguous. Between the trimmed V and J ends, which lost 6 bases and 1 base, there was a span of 6 bases. Germline CDR1 MGHDK, CDR2 SYGVNS. This CDR3 is built from 12 residues.